This T cell receptor (beta chain) was documented in a study of T cell repertoires in cytomegalovirus infection. Overall study: Public TCR beta signatures indicated both CMV infection and matching HLA type. Study-wide points: Identification of carriers of CMV plus the relevant HLA was performed using cumulative public TCR beta family frequency. Predominance within the ex vivo response was attributable to HLA-C-restricted CMV-specific TCR beta clonotypes.

TCRdb analysed the reads with MiXCR anew, one entry per CDR3 protein. The table records around 740,000 distinct CDR3 sequences, roughly 36% of them present only once. V lost 6 bases and J lost 5; bases outside the gene matches: 25. This CDR3 contains 18 residues. Germline-derived CDR1 and CDR2 are SQVTM and ANQGSEA. Remarks on this clonotype: Antigen specificity is unknown.

V usage is TRBV29-1 and J usage is TRBJ2-7, with TRBD1 matching 7 bases. Sequenced material: PBMCs. This sequence originates from a human donor in good health (CMV status not recorded). Some clones in this sample may be carry-over from other donors' samples. In nucleotides, the CDR3 is TGCAGCGTCGTGAAAAGATGGGACAGAGGGGAGAGGTTCCACGAGCAGTACTTC. Amino acids: CSVVKRWDRGERFHEQYF.